The TCR beta chain described here comes from a study of a mutant IDH1 vaccine in newly diagnosed glioma. Study background: Vaccination followed radiotherapy alone by 4-6 weeks, or accompanied temozolomide cycles. Antecedent treatment encompassed radiotherapy, temozolomide, or their combination; the majority received both.

The method was immunoSEQ multiplex PCR; TCRdb's version includes in-frame clones alone and lacks a portion of them. The sample shows about 45,000 clones, around 94% of them seen only once. Documented time point: week 35, safety follow-up. Topical imiquimod was applied with each vaccine dose, which held 300 ug of mutant IDH1 20-mer peptide. Only one count was recorded for this clone. The target antigen is unknown. Germline V lookup: CDR1 SGHTA, CDR2 FQGNSA. The CDR3 runs to 12 residues. V was shortened by 3 bases and J by 1 base, with 3 bases between the two germline ends. The genes are TRBV7-2 and TRBJ1-1, with D unclear. The clonotype comes from a man aged 50-60 years with glioma. The sample here was PBMCs, taken from a glioma patient whose treatment included an IDH1 peptide vaccine. For the CDR3, the DNA is TGTGCCAGCAGCTTCAGGAACACTGAAGCTTTCTTT. Translation gives CASSFRNTEAFF.